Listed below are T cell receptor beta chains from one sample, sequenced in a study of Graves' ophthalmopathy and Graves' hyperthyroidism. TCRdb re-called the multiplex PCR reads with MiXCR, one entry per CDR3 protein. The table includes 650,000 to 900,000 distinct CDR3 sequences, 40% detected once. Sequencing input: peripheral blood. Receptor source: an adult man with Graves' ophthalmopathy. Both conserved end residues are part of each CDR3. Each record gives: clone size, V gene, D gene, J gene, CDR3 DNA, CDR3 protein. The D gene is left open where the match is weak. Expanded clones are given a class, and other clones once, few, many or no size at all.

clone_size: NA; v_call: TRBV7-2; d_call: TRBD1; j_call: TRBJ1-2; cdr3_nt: TGTGCCAGCAGCTTACCATTGGGACAGATTAATGGCTACACCTTC; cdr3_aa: CASSLPLGQINGYTF
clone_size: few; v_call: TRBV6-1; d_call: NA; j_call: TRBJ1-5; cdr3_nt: TGTGCCAGCAGTGAAGTTATGGAGGGTTTCCAGCCCCAGCATTTT; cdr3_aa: CASSEVMEGFQPQHF
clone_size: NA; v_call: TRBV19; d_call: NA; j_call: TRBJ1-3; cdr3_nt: TGTGCCAGTAGTTTCGGACAGTTCTCTGGAAACACCATATATTTT; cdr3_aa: CASSFGQFSGNTIYF
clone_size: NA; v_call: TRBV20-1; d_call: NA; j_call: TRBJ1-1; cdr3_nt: TGCAGTGCCCGAAGGGACATTGAAGCTTTCTTT; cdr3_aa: CSARRDIEAFF
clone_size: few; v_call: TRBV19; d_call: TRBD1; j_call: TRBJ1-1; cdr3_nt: TGTGCCAGTGTTAGGGGACAGGGAAACACTGAAGCTTTCTTT; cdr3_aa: CASVRGQGNTEAFF
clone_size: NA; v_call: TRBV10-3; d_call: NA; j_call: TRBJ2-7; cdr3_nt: TGTGCCAGCAGTTACCTCGGATTCGCCTACGAGCAGTACTTC; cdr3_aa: CASSYLGFAYEQYF
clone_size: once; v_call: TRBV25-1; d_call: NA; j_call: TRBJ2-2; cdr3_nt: TGTGCCAGCAGCCTATCTCTGGAGGAGGTCGAGCGCACCGGGGAGCTGTTTTTT; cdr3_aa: CASSLSLEEVERTGELFF
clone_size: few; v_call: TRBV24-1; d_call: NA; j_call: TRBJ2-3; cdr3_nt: TGTGCCACCAGCCGCGGCCTCACAGATACGCAGTATTTT; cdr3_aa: CATSRGLTDTQYF
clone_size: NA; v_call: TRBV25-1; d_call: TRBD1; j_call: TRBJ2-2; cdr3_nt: TGTGCCAGCAGTTATGGGACAGGGGGCGCCGCCGGGGAGCTGTTTTTT; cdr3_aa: CASSYGTGGAAGELFF
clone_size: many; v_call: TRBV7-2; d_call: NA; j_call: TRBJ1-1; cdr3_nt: TGTGCCAGCAGCCTCAAGAACACTGAAGCTTTCTTT; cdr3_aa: CASSLKNTEAFF
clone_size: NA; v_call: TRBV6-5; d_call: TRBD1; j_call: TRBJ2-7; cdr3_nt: TGTGCCGCTTCGACAGGGCTCTACGAGCAGTACTTC; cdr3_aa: CAASTGLYEQYF
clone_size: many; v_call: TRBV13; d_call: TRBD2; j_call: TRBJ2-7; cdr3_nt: TGTGCCAGCAGCTTCGGGCTAGCGGGAGTTTACGAGCAGTACTTC; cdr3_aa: CASSFGLAGVYEQYF
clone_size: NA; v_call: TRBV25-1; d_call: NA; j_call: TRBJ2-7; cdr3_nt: TGTGCCAGCAGTTCGGCAGGGGGGGTCTACGAGCAGTACTTC; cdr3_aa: CASSSAGGVYEQYF
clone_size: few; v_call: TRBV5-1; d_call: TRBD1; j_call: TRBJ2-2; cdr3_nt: TGCGCCAGCAGCTTAGGGACAGGGGGCCGTTCGAACACCGGGGAGCTGTTTTTT; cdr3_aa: CASSLGTGGRSNTGELFF
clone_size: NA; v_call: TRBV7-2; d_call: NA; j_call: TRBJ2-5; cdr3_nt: TGTGCCAGCAGCTTAAGTCTAAATCTCCGGGAGACCCAGTACTTC; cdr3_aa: CASSLSLNLRETQYF
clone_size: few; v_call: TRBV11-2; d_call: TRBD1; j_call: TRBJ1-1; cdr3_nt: TGTGCCAGCAGCCAATGGTACAGGGGGCCGGAGAACACTGAAGCTTTCTTT; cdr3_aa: CASSQWYRGPENTEAFF
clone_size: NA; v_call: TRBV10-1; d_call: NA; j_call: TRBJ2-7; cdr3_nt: TGCGCCAGCAGCCCCGGGGACAACTACGAGCAGTACTTC; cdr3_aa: CASSPGDNYEQYF
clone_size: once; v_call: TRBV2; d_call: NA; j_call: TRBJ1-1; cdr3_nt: TGTGCCAGCAGCCTACAGGCGGGGGTGAATGAAGCTTTCTTT; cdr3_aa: CASSLQAGVNEAFF
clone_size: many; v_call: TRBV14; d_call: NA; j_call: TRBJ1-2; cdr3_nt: TGTGCCAGCAGCCCCTTCCGGAACGCGGGCTACACCTTC; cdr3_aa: CASSPFRNAGYTF
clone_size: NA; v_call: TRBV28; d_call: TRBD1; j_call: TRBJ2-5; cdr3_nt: TGTGCCAGCAGTTCCGACGTGACAGGGGAGGAGACCCAGTACTTC; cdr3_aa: CASSSDVTGEETQYF
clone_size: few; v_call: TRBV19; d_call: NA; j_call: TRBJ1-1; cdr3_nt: TGTGCCACAGAAGTGGCGGGGACTGAAGCTTTCTTT; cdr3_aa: CATEVAGTEAFF
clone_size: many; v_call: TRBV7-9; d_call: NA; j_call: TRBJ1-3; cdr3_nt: TGTGCCAGCAGCTTATCGGCAGGGACTGGAAACACCATATATTTT; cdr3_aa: CASSLSAGTGNTIYF
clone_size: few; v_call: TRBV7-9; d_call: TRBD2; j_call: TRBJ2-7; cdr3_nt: TGTGCCAGCAGCTTAGAGCGGGAAAGGCCGCCCTACGAGCAGTACTTC; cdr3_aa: CASSLERERPPYEQYF
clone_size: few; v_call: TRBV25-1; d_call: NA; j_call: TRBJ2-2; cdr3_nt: TGTGCCTGGAGTGATGCGGGACCTCTCGCCGGGGAGCTGTTTTTT; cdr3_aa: CAWSDAGPLAGELFF
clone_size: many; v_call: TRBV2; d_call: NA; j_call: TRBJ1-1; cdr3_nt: TGTGCCAGCAGTGAATTTCGGCGAGTTGGAGACACTGAAGCTTTCTTT; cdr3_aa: CASSEFRRVGDTEAFF
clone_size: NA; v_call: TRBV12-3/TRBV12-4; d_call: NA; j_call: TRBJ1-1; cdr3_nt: TGTGCCAGCAGTTACATCGGAGGGAACACTGAAGCTTTCTTT; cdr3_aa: CASSYIGGNTEAFF
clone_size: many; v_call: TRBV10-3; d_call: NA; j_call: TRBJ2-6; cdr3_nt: TGTGCCAGCAGCCTGGACCTTTCTGGGGCCAACGTCCTGACTTTC; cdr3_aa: CASSLDLSGANVLTF
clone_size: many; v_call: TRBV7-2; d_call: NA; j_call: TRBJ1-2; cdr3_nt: TGTGCCAGCAGCTTTAGTCGGGGGAACTATGGCTACACCTTC; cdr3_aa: CASSFSRGNYGYTF
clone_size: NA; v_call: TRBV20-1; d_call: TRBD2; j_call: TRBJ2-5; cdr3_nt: TGCAGTGCTCTTATTCCCGGCTCGGCGGGAGGGTCTGCCCAAGAGACCCAGTACTTC; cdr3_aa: CSALIPGSAGGSAQETQYF
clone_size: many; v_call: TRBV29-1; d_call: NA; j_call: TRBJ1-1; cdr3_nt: TGCAGCGTTGATAGGGGTGGGGGACTGACTGAAGCTTTCTTT; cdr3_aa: CSVDRGGGLTEAFF
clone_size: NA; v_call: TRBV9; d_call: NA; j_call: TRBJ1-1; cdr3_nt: TGTGCCAGCAGCGTAGGGCCGAGGCTGAACGCTGAAGCTTTCTTT; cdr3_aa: CASSVGPRLNAEAFF
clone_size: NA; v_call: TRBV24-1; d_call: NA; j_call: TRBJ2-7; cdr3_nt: TGTGCCAGCAGTTTTCACGGTTACGAGCAGTACTTC; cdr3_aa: CASSFHGYEQYF
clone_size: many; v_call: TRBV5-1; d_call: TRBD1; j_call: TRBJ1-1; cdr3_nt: TGCGCCAGCAGCTTACGGGGACAGGGTGGGAACACTGAAGCTTTCTTT; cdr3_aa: CASSLRGQGGNTEAFF
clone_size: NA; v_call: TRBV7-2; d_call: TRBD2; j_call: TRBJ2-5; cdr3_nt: TGTGCCAGCAGCTTAGGAGTCGGGAGGGCCCAAGAGACCCAGTACTTC; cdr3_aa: CASSLGVGRAQETQYF
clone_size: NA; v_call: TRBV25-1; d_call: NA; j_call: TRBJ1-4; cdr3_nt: TGTGCCAGCAGCCGCGGGATGGGGGGCAAGGATGAAAAACTGTTTTTT; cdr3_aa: CASSRGMGGKDEKLFF
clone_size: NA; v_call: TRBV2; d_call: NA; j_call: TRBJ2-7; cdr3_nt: TGTGCCAGCAGGAGGGCGGAAGCTGGCGAGCAGTACTTC; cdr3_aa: CASRRAEAGEQYF
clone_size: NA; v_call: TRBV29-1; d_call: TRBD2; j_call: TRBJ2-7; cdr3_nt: TGCAGCAGCACCCGGGGGGAGGGGAGTCACGAGCAGTACTTC; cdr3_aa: CSSTRGEGSHEQYF
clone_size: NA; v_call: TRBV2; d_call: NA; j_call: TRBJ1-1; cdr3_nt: TGTGCCAGCAGTCCGGGACGATGGAACACTGAAGCTTTCTTT; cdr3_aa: CASSPGRWNTEAFF
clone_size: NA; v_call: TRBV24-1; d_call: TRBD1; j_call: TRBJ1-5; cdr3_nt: TGTCCCAGTTCCGGGACAGGGTTTAGTCAGCCCCAGCATTTT; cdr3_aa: CPSSGTGFSQPQHF
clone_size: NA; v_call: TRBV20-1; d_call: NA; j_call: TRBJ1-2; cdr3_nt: TGCAGTGCTCGGGACTGGACGGAGAACTATGGCTACACCTTC; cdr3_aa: CSARDWTENYGYTF
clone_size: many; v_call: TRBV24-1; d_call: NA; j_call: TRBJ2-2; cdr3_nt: TGTGCCACCAGTGGCTCGCTGGAACACACCGGGGAGCTGTTTTTT; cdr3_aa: CATSGSLEHTGELFF
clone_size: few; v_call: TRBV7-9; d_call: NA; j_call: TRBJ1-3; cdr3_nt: TGTGCCAGCAGCTTCTACGGCGGGTCCTCTGGAAACACCATATATTTT; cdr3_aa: CASSFYGGSSGNTIYF
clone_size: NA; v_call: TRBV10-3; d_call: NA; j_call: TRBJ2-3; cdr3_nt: TGTGCCATCAGTGAGTCGGGGCAGCTTCGGGATACGCAGTATTTT; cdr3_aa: CAISESGQLRDTQYF
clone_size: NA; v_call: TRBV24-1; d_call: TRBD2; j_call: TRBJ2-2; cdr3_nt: TGTGCCTCAAGCCCAGGACTAGTGAGCCCCGGGGAGCTGTTTTTT; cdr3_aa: CASSPGLVSPGELFF